Detailed here is one T cell receptor beta chain. Its antigen remains unidentified. This specimen belongs to a study of T cell responses to AZD1222 COVID-19 vaccine. Findings and limits, study-wide: Clonal diversity may have been underestimated in mostly white British donors. Spike was spanned by vaccine-associated CD4 TCRs, with dominance at 160-218 and 743-854. Unmutated regions of variants are reportedly targeted by nearly half of spike-specific TCRs. Baseline serology detected seropositivity in only five or six AZD1222 recipients.

The CDR3 spans 16 residues. Trimming shortened V by 1 base and J by 2 bases, and 16 bases separated the two germline ends. Germline V gene lookup returns CDR1 SQVTM and CDR2 ANQGSEA. Data came from immunoSEQ multiplex PCR; TCRdb stores just in-frame clones and leaves some out. The data show 95,000 to 100,000 clones, 90% to 95% seen once. The starting material was peripheral blood, obtained 28 days after the second AZD1222 dose. This clonotype was sampled from an adult who received the AZD1222 COVID-19 vaccine. V is TRBV29-1 and J is TRBJ2-3, with D perhaps TRBD1 (6 bases). The chain's CDR3 is CSVEGGPGSNTDTQYF. Here the CDR3 DNA reads TGCAGCGTTGAAGGGGGGCCCGGGTCAAACACAGATACGCAGTATTTT.